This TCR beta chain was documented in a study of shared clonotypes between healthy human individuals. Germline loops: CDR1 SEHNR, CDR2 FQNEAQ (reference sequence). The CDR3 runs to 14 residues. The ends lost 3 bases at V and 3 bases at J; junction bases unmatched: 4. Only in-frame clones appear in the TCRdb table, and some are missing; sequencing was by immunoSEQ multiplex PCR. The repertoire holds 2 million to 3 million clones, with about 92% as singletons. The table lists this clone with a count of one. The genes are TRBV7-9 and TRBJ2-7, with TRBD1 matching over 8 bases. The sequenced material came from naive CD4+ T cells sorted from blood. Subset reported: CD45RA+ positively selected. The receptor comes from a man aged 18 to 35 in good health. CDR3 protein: CASSLTGVVYEQYF. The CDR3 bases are TGTGCCAGCAGCTTGACAGGGGTTGTCTACGAGCAGTACTTC.